This T cell receptor (beta chain) appears in the sequencing data of a study of blood T cells in healthy people across ages. A second PCR of about 6 to 12 cycles used a sample-barcoded 5' primer and a J-beta primer mix. Tagging of each cDNA molecule was performed by a template-switch adaptor with 12 random nucleotides. TCRdb itself ran the 5' RACE reads through MiXCR, one entry per CDR3 protein. The table records roughly 800,000 distinct CDR3 sequences, more than 25% of them present only once. Details on this clonotype: Its antigen is currently unknown.

Overall study results and limits: Long-lived donors had more naive CD4+ cells and higher diversity than aged donors.

CDR1 is SGHRS and CDR2 is YFSETQ in the germline V gene. The ends were cut back, 2 bases at V and 8 bases at J, with 17 bases in the middle. The CDR3 runs 15 residues. A further study also used this sample, focusing on T cells of mothers and their children. That investigation notes: Reads recorded for TCR beta CDR3 numbered over 9 million per mother and roughly 2.7 million per child.

The sample comprised blood. This rearrangement joins TRBV5-1 to TRBJ1-5; tentative D call: TRBD1 (5 bases). The clonotype was recovered from a boy between 5 and 17 years old in good health. In nucleotides, the CDR3 is TGCGCCAGCAGCTTCGCCGGGGGGAACGGCGAGCCCCAGCATTTT. It specifies CASSFAGGNGEPQHF.